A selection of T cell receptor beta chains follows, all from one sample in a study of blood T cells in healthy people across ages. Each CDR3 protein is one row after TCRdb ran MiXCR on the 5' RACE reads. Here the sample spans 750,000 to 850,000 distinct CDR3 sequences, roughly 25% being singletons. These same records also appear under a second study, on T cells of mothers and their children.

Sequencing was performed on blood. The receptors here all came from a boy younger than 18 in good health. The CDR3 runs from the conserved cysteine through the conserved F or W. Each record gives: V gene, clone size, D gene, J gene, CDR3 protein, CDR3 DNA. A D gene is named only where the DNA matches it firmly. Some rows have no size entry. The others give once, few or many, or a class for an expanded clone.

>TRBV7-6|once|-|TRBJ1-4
CASSLAPGENEKLFF
TGTGCCAGCAGCTTGGCCCCAGGGGAGAATGAAAAACTGTTTTTT
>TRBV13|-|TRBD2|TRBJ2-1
CASSLGGTSGYNEQFF
TGTGCCAGCAGCTTAGGAGGGACTAGCGGGTACAATGAGCAGTTCTTC
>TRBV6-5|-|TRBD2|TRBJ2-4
CASSGTGGGGNIQYF
TGTGCCAGCAGCGGAACAGGAGGCGGGGGAAACATTCAGTACTTC
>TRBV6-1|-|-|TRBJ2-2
CASSEALANTGELFF
TGTGCCAGCAGTGAAGCGCTTGCGAACACCGGGGAGCTGTTTTTT
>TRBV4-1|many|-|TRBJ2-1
CASSQGQGLYNEQFF
TGCGCCAGCAGCCAAGGCCAGGGGCTCTACAATGAGCAGTTCTTC
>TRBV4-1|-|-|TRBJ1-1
CASSPILRDTEAFF
TGCGCCAGCAGCCCCATCCTCCGGGACACTGAAGCTTTCTTT
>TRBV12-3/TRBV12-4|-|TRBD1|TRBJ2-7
CASRQQGSAYEQYF
TGTGCCAGCAGGCAACAGGGGAGTGCCTACGAGCAGTACTTC
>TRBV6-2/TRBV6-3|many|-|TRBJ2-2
CASREQIANTGELFF
TGTGCCAGCCGGGAACAAATCGCGAACACCGGGGAGCTGTTTTTT
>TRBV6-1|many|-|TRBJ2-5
CASRFYGINTGQQETQYF
TGTGCCAGCAGATTTTACGGGATTAACACAGGGCAACAAGAGACCCAGTACTTC
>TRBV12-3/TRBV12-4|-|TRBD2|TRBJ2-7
CASSLKRDSYEQYF
TGTGCCAGCAGTTTGAAGCGGGACTCCTACGAGCAGTACTTC
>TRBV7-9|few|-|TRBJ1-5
CASSRLGGDMFQPQHF
TGTGCCAGCAGCCGCCTCGGGGGCGATATGTTTCAGCCCCAGCATTTT
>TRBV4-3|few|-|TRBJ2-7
CASSQDLEGAYEQYF
TGCGCCAGCAGCCAAGATCTAGAGGGTGCCTACGAGCAGTACTTC
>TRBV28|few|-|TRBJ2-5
CASSFNYRDTMETQYF
TGTGCCAGCAGTTTCAATTACCGGGACACGATGGAGACCCAGTACTTC
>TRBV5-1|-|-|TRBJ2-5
CASSPGQGLAGGETQYF
TGCGCCAGCAGCCCGGGACAGGGACTAGCCGGGGGGGAGACCCAGTACTTC
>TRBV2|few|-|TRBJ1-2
CASSEANYGYTF
TGTGCCAGCAGTGAAGCTAACTATGGCTACACCTTC
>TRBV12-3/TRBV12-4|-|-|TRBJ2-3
CASRPGRRADTQYF
TGTGCCAGCAGGCCGGGGAGAAGGGCAGATACGCAGTATTTT
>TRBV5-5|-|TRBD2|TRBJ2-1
CASSFSVPGGPVPYNEQFF
TGTGCCAGCAGCTTTTCGGTACCGGGAGGGCCGGTGCCTTACAATGAGCAGTTCTTC
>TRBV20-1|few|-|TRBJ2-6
CSARDPTLSGANVLTF
TGCAGTGCTAGAGATCCTACCCTCTCTGGGGCCAACGTCCTGACTTTC
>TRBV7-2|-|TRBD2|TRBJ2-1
CASSLDWGGYNEQFF
TGTGCCAGCAGCTTAGACTGGGGGGGATACAATGAGCAGTTCTTC
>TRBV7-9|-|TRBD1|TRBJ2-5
CASSSNRGTGLRETQYF
TGTGCCAGCAGCTCCAACCGGGGGACAGGGTTGAGGGAGACCCAGTACTTC
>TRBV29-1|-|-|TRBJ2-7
CSVGQRELGTYEQYF
TGCAGCGTTGGTCAAAGGGAACTCGGTACCTACGAGCAGTACTTC
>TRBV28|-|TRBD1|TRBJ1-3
CASSLTLQGSGNTIYF
TGTGCCAGCAGCCTAACATTACAGGGGTCTGGAAACACCATATATTTT
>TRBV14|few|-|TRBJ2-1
CASSQRFSTFPGYNEQFF
TGTGCCAGCAGCCAGCGGTTTAGCACTTTCCCAGGATACAATGAGCAGTTCTTC
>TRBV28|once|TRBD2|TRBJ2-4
CASSWGGISKNIQYF
TGTGCCAGCAGCTGGGGGGGGATCTCCAAAAACATTCAGTACTTC
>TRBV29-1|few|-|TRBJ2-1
CSVDEIGNNEQFF
TGCAGCGTTGATGAGATCGGCAATAATGAGCAGTTCTTC
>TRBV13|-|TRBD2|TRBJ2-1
CASSPRLAGASYEQFF
TGTGCCAGCAGCCCCAGACTAGCGGGAGCCTCCTATGAGCAGTTCTTC
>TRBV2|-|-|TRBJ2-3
CAAGGDTDTQYF
TGTGCCGCTGGCGGGGATACAGATACGCAGTATTTT
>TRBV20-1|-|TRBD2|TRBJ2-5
CSARSGTSLETQYF
TGCAGTGCTAGATCCGGGACTAGTTTGGAGACCCAGTACTTC
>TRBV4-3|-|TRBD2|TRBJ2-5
CASSQDWGLAGGPGETQYF
TGCGCCAGCAGCCAAGATTGGGGACTAGCGGGGGGGCCAGGAGAGACCCAGTACTTC
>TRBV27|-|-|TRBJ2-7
CASSLIGHPTYEQYF
TGTGCCAGCAGTTTAATCGGACACCCCACCTACGAGCAGTACTTC
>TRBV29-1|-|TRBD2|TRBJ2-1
CSAILAGSYNEQFF
TGCAGCGCCATACTAGCGGGCAGCTACAATGAGCAGTTCTTC
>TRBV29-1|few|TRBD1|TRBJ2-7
CSVSRDRPYEQYF
TGCAGCGTTTCGCGGGACAGGCCCTACGAGCAGTACTTC
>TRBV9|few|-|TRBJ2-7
CASSVGNNAYEQYF
TGTGCCAGCAGCGTAGGTAACAACGCCTACGAGCAGTACTTC